This entry concerns a single T cell receptor (beta chain). There is no known antigen for this receptor. Nothing much larger sits one base from this clone, and base qualities are not available. These data originate in a study of blood T cell repertoires in COVID-19 (dated by TCRdb to 2018 to 2021). With respect to the entire study: Samples covering the acute and convalescent phases of COVID-19 were provided by collaborators in the United States, Italy and Spain. The prospective study material was composed of cDNA or gDNA derived from T cells, B-cell-depleted T cells, or PBMCs. The dataset comprised deeply sampled blood TCRbeta repertoires from subjects exposed to, actively infected with, or recovered from COVID-19. The repertoires were made available in a free public database intended to serve as a resource for research on the immune response to SARS-CoV-2. Samples were obtained from the ongoing ImmuneRACE study (first 160 participants) and from 1,254 subjects provided by 6 global collaborators. A de-identified subject ID, COVID-19 status, age in years and sex were almost always included in the sample metadata. Where HLA class I and class II types were available, the types were taken from metadata supplied by the sample provider, not from assay-based typing.

Study-wide findings and limitations: How much clinical and demographic metadata was included differed by source and by participant, and the metadata was provided uncurated.

At one collaborating source in Seattle, patients were enrolled during active infection and were followed longitudinally through the course of disease. The collaborating institutions used their own protocols to collect whole blood in K2EDTA tubes. Collaborator samples were shipped for TCRbeta analysis as frozen whole blood, isolated PBMCs, or DNA extracted from either sample type. The immunoSEQ Assay, a bias-controlled multiplex PCR, was used to amplify TCRbeta CDR3 regions from genomic DNA. On the authors' methods: The number of nucleated cells in each sample was estimated by amplification of reference gene primers within the assay. To quantify the absolute abundance of each unique TCRbeta CDR3 rearrangement, sequence reads were collapsed and filtered. For each sample, productive Simpson clonality was calculated as the square root of Simpson's diversity index across productive rearrangements. This immuneACCESS table, as held by TCRdb, lists in-frame sequences with V and J called but not all clones. Of the missing ones, under half trace to an unresolved V gene in checked studies; the others have no known cause. The DNA gave D and trimming, while V, J and clone size come from that table. Here the sample has hundreds of thousands of clones; 80% to 90% occur a single time. The ten largest make up under 14% of the sample.

The CDR3 runs 14 amino acids, cysteine and phenylalanine included. The kept DNA is CDR3 alone, 42 bases in frame from the first base. CDR1 is given as SNHLY and CDR2 as FYNNEI, both from the germline V gene. Compared with germline, V lacks 7 bases and J lacks 1 base; bases without a gene match: 6. The rearrangement joined TRBV2 to TRBJ1-1; 7 bases in the middle match TRBD1. The receptor was isolated from a man over 45 with COVID-19, enrolled during active disease. Sequenced sample: peripheral blood. The CDR3 reads CASNAGQPNTEAFF. The nucleotide sequence is given as TGTGCCAGCAATGCGGGACAGCCGAACACTGAAGCTTTCTTT.